The rows below give T cell receptor beta chains drawn from one sample of a study of beta chain features in type 1 diabetes. Repertoires were generated with immunoSEQ multiplex PCR, while TCRdb's copy carries only in-frame clones and drops some. The data hold around 500,000 clones, with about an eighth observed a single time. Sequenced: naive CD4+ T cells from blood. The receptors were gathered from a woman younger than 30 in good health. CDR3s include the opening cysteine and the closing phenylalanine or tryptophan. Fields, in order: V gene, D gene, J gene, CDR3 length, clone size, CDR3 DNA, CDR3 protein. A D gene is named only where the DNA matches it firmly. Some rows mark clone size as missing; the rest say once, few, many or name a class of expanded clone.

TRBV28	-	TRBJ1-3	14	-	TGTGCCAGCAGTTTCCGGGGCTCTGGAAACACCATATATTTT	CASSFRGSGNTIYF
TRBV4-1	-	TRBJ1-1	14	-	TGCGCCAGCAGCCAAGTGACCCGCCTCACTGAAGCTTTCTTT	CASSQVTRLTEAFF
TRBV29-1	TRBD1	TRBJ2-7	14	-	TGCAGCGTGATCCGGGACAGGGGGCAAGACGAGCAGTACTTC	CSVIRDRGQDEQYF
TRBV7-2	-	TRBJ2-1	17	few	TGTGCCAGCAGCTTCTTGGCGCGGGACAGAGCTTTCACGGAGCAGTTCTTC	CASSFLARDRAFTEQFF
TRBV4-1	-	TRBJ2-5	14	few	TGCGCCAGCAGCCAAGTGGGCGGCCAAGCGGCCCAGTACTTC	CASSQVGGQAAQYF
TRBV9	TRBD2	TRBJ2-1	15	-	TGTGCCAGCAGCCGCCCTAGCGGTTCATACAATGAGCAGTTCTTC	CASSRPSGSYNEQFF
TRBV5-1	-	TRBJ2-1	13	-	TGCGCCAGCAGCACAGAAGGATACAATGAGCAGTTCTTC	CASSTEGYNEQFF
TRBV30	TRBD1	TRBJ2-7	15	few	TGTGCCTGGAGTGGCTCCGGGACAGGGTTCTACGAGCAGTACTTC	CAWSGSGTGFYEQYF
TRBV7-9	-	TRBJ1-5	14	few	TGTGCCAGCAGCTCAGGGGTGAGCAATCAGCCCCAGCATTTT	CASSSGVSNQPQHF
TRBV7-2	-	TRBJ2-1	17	few	TGTGCCAGCAGCACAAGGGACGGGGACCCCTCCTACAATGAGCAGTTCTTC	CASSTRDGDPSYNEQFF
TRBV29-1	-	TRBJ2-3	12	-	TGCAGTGCTGGCGGGAGCACAGATACGCAGTATTTT	CSAGGSTDTQYF
TRBV29-1	-	TRBJ1-1	12	-	TGCAGCGCCCAAACAGGGTTGGGCCGAGCTTTCTTT	CSAQTGLGRAFF
TRBV7-2	TRBD1	TRBJ2-7	14	-	TGTGCCAGCAGATCCTCGGACAGGCCTTACGAGCAGTACTTC	CASRSSDRPYEQYF
TRBV2	-	TRBJ2-5	15	-	TGTGCCAGCAGCTCCATTCGCACAGGGTCAGAGACCCAGTACTTC	CASSSIRTGSETQYF
TRBV15	-	TRBJ2-1	15	-	TGTGCCACCAGCAGAGACGGGATATCCTACAATGAGCAGTTCTTC	CATSRDGISYNEQFF
TRBV7-8	TRBD1	TRBJ2-3	16	-	TGTGCCAGCAGCTTAGTAGGGACAGGGGTGATAGATACGCAGTATTTT	CASSLVGTGVIDTQYF
TRBV29-1	-	TRBJ2-7	13	-	TGCAGCGTTGATCAGGGCACGGGGTCCGAACAGTACTTC	CSVDQGTGSEQYF
TRBV29-1	-	TRBJ2-7	13	-	TGCAGCGTTGAAAGGAGAAGAGGGAACGAGCAGTACTTC	CSVERRRGNEQYF
TRBV9	-	TRBJ1-2	12	few	TGTGCCAGCACCCGGGAGGCCGGGGGCTACACCTTC	CASTREAGGYTF
TRBV7-3	-	TRBJ1-2	15	-	TGTGCCAGCAGCTTAAACCCGTACGCCCACTATGGCTACACCTTC	CASSLNPYAHYGYTF
TRBV7-3	TRBD2	TRBJ2-1	15	-	TGTGCCAGCAGCGTAATCGGGACTAGCGCTAATGAGCAGTTCTTC	CASSVIGTSANEQFF
TRBV7-2	TRBD2	TRBJ2-1	14	-	TGTGCCAGCAGCTTAACAGCGGGAGTCAATGAGCAGTTCTTC	CASSLTAGVNEQFF
TRBV7-2	TRBD1	TRBJ1-2	13	few	TGTGCCAGCAGCGCCGTACAGGGGGATGGCTACACCTTC	CASSAVQGDGYTF
TRBV27	-	TRBJ2-1	13	few	TGTGCCAGCAGTTTAAATTGGTACAATGAGCAGTTCTTC	CASSLNWYNEQFF
TRBV9	TRBD1	TRBJ2-6	17	-	TGTGCCAGCAGCGGGGGACAGTCCCCTTCTGGGGCCAACGTCCTGACTTTC	CASSGGQSPSGANVLTF
TRBV9	TRBD1	TRBJ1-1	13	few	TGTGCCAGCAGCGTTTTGGGACAGAGTGAAGCTTTCTTT	CASSVLGQSEAFF
TRBV6-1	TRBD1	TRBJ2-1	15	few	TGTGCCAGCCTTACAGGGGCCGCATCCTACAATGAGCAGTTCTTC	CASLTGAASYNEQFF
TRBV9	TRBD2	TRBJ2-7	15	few	TGTGCCAGCAGCGTAGGACTAGCGGGGCCCTACGAGCAGTACTTC	CASSVGLAGPYEQYF
TRBV4-3	TRBD2	TRBJ2-3	16	-	TGCGCCAGCAGCCTATTTGCGGGAGGCGGGACAGATACGCAGTATTTT	CASSLFAGGGTDTQYF
TRBV25-1	TRBD1	TRBJ1-2	17	-	TGTGCCAGCAGTGAGAACAGGGGGCGAGAGGCTAACTATGGCTACACCTTC	CASSENRGREANYGYTF
TRBV2	-	TRBJ2-3	15	-	TGTGCCAGCAGCGCATACAGGGCCTCCACAGATACGCAGTATTTT	CASSAYRASTDTQYF
TRBV30	-	TRBJ2-7	14	many	TGTGCCTGGAGTTCAAAAGCTGGTAGGCACGAGCAGTACTTC	CAWSSKAGRHEQYF
TRBV7-9	TRBD1	TRBJ1-2	14	few	TGTGCCAGCAGCCGAGACAGGGGGCACTATGGCTACACCTTC	CASSRDRGHYGYTF
TRBV25-1	TRBD1	TRBJ1-6	17	-	TGTGCCAGCAGTGAGGGGGACAGGGGGGTAGATAATTCACCCCTCCACTTT	CASSEGDRGVDNSPLHF
TRBV7-3	-	TRBJ2-3	14	few	TGTGCCAGCAGCTTGAACAGGGCCACAGATACGCAGTATTTT	CASSLNRATDTQYF
TRBV19	TRBD2	TRBJ2-5	15	-	TGTGCCAGTAGTGGACTAGCGGCCTACCAAGAGACCCAGTACTTC	CASSGLAAYQETQYF
TRBV28	TRBD1	TRBJ2-7	13	few	TGTGCCAGCAGTTTGGACAGGGTTTACGAGCAGTACTTC	CASSLDRVYEQYF
TRBV30	-	TRBJ1-5	15	few	TGTGCCTGGAAACCCCGCAGGGGAAGCAATCAGCCCCAGCATTTT	CAWKPRRGSNQPQHF
TRBV7-9	-	TRBJ2-5	18	-	TGTGCCAGCAGCTTAAGGTTTTTCGTTAGGGGGATCCAAGAGACCCAGTACTTC	CASSLRFFVRGIQETQYF
TRBV7-3	-	TRBJ1-2	13	-	TGCGCCAGCAGCCTAACGAGACAGTCCCGCTACACCTTC	CASSLTRQSRYTF
TRBV4-3	-	TRBJ2-5	16	few	TGCGCCAGCAGCCAAGAGATAGGGGGAGGTAAAGAGACCCAGTACTTC	CASSQEIGGGKETQYF